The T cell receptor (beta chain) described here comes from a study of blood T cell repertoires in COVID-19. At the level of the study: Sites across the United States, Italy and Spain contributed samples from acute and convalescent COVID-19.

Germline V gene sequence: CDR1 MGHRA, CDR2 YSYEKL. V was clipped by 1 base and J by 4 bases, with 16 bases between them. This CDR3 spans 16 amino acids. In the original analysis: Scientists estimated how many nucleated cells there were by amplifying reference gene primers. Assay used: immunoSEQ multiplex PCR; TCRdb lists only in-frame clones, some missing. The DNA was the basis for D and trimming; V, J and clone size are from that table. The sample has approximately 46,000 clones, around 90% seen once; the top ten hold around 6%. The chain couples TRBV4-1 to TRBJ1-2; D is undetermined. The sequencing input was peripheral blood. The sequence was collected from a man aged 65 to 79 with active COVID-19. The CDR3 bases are TGCGCCAGCAGCCAAGGGGCCTCTCAAATTGTCTATGGCTACACCTTC. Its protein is CASSQGASQIVYGYTF.